The 5 T cell receptor beta chains in this list originate from one sample, sequenced in a study of T cell repertoires in cytomegalovirus infection. TCRdb independently ran MiXCR on the reads; one entry per CDR3 protein. Among about 250,000 distinct CDR3 sequences listed, approximately 13% were seen once. Sequencing was performed on PBMCs. These receptors originate from a human donor in good health (CMV status not recorded). Some clones in this sample may be carry-over from other donors' samples.

This clonotype was counted a few times. The V gene is TRBV11-2, the J gene TRBJ2-7; 7 nucleotides match TRBD2. The CDR3 has 15 residues. Trimming removed 0 bases from V and 1 base from J; junction bases left unmatched: 3. Germline-derived CDR1 and CDR2 are SGHAT and FQNNGV. CDR3 amino acids: CASSLERGVSYEQYF. The CDR3 bases are TGTGCCAGCAGCTTAGAACGGGGGGTTTCCTACGAGCAGTACTTC.

The table lists this clonotype with a count of one. The CDR3 region is CASSKEASYEQYF. The CDR3 region has the DNA TGTGCCAGCAGTAAAGAGGCTTCCTACGAGCAGTACTTC. The chain is built from TRBV2 and TRBJ2-7; D is unresolved. The germline gives CDR1 SNHLY, CDR2 FYNNEI. The V end was cut by 5 bases, the J end by 1 base, with 9 bases between. The CDR3 is 13 residues long.

This clonotype was observed at least ten times. This chain joins TRBV28 and TRBJ2-7; tentative D call: TRBD2 (6 bases). Germline values: CDR1 MDHEN, CDR2 SYDVKM. With 8 bases removed from V and 6 bases from J, the gap between germline ends came to 14 bases. CDR3 length equals 12 residues. CDR3 nucleotide sequence: TGTGCCAGCTCGGGGGAAGTGGGCGAGCAGTACTTC. Translating gives CASSGEVGEQYF.

This clonotype has more than one count but fewer than ten. The chain combines TRBV6-2 or TRBV6-3 with TRBJ2-1; possibly TRBD1 for D (6 bases). The CDR3 contains 13 residues. Between the trimmed V and J ends, which lost 5 bases and 3 bases, there was a span of 8 bases. Germline loops: CDR1 MNHEY, CDR2 SVGEGT. The CDR3 here is CASSRQDYNEQFF. In DNA form, the CDR3 reads TGTGCCAGCAGTAGACAGGACTACAATGAGCAGTTCTTC.

This clonotype was seen a few times. The chain has TRBV5-4 and TRBJ2-1, with 10 bases matching TRBD1. The CDR3 runs 15 residues. V shed 5 bases, J shed 4 bases, and the junction held 6 bases outside the gene matches. CDR1 and CDR2 (germline): SGHNT, YYREEE (reference sequence). CDR3 coding DNA: TGTGCCAGCAGGGTAGACAGGGGGCTTTACAATGAGCAGTTCTTC. Translating gives CASRVDRGLYNEQFF.